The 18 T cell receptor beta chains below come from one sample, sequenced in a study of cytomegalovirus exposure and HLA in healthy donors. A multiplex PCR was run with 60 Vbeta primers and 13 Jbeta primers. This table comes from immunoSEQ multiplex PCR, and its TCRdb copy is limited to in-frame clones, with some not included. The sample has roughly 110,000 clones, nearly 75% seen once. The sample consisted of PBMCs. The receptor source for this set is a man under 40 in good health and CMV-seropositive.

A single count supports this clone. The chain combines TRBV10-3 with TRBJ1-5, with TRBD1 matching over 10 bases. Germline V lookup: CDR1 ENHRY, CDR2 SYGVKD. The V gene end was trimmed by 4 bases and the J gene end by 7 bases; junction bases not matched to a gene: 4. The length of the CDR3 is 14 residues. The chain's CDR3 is CAISAGQGRQPQHF. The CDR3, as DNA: TGTGCCATCAGTGCGGGACAGGGGAGACAGCCCCAGCATTTT.

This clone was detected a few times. The DNA for the CDR3 is TGCGCCAGCAGCTCCGTGGAGTCTGGGGCCAACGTCCTGACTTTC. Translated, it gives CASSSVESGANVLTF. The chain links TRBV5-1 to TRBJ2-6; D gene unclear. This CDR3 has 15 amino acids. V shed 3 bases and J shed 1 base, with 8 bases lying between them. Germline CDR1 is SGHRS and CDR2 is YFSETQ. Drawing the rest from reference TRBV5-1 and TRBJ2-6, the complete variable domain is KAGVTQTPRYLIKTRGQQVTLSCSPISGHRSVSWYQQTPGQGLQFLFEYFSETQRNKGNFPGRFSGRQFSNSRSEMNVSTLELGDSALYLCASSSVESGANVLTFGAGSRLTVL.

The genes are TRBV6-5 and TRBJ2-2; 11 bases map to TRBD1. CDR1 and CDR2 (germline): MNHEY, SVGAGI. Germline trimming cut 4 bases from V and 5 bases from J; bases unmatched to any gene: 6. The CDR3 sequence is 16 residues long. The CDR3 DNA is TGTGCCAGCAGTTCTCTCGGGACAGGGGGAACCGGGGAGCTGTTTTTT. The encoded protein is CASSSLGTGGTGELFF.

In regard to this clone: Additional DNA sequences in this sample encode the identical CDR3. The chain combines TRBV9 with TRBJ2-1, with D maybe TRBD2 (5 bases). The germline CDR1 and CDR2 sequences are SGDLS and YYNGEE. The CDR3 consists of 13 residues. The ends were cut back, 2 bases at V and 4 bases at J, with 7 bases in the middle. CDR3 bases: TGTGCCAGCAGCGTTGGGAGATACAATGAGCAGTTCTTC. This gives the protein CASSVGRYNEQFF.

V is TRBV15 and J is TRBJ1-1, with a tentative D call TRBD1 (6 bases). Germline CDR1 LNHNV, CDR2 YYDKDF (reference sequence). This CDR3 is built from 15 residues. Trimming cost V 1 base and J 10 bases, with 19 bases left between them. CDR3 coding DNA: TGTGCCACCAGCAGAGGGGATACGACAGGATGTGTAGCTTTCTTT. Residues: CATSRGDTTGCVAFF.

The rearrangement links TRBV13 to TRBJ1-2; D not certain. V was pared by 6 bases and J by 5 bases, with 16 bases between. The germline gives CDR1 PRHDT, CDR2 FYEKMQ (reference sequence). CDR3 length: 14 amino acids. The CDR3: CASSLASGNYGYTF. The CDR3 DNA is TGTGCCAGCAGTCTAGCGTCGGGGAATTATGGCTACACCTTC.

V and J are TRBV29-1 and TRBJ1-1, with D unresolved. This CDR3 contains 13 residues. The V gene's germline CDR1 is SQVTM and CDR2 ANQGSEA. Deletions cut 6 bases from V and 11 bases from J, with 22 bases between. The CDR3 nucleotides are TGCAGCGTCGGTAGTACCATGTTCGAACGGGCTTTCTTT. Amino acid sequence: CSVGSTMFERAFF.

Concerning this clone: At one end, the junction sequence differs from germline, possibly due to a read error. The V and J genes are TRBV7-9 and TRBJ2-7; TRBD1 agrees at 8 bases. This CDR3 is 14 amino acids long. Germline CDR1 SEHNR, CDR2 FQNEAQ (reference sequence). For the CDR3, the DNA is TGTTCCAGCAGCTTAGGGACAGGTAACCACGAGCAGTACTTC. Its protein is CSSSLGTGNHEQYF.

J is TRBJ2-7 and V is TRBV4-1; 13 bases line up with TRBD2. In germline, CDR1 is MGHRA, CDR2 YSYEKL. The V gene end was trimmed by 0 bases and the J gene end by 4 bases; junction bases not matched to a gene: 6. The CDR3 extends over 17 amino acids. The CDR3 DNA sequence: TGCGCCAGCAGCCAAGACGTCGGACTAGCGGGGGTGTACGAGCAGTACTTC. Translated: CASSQDVGLAGVYEQYF.

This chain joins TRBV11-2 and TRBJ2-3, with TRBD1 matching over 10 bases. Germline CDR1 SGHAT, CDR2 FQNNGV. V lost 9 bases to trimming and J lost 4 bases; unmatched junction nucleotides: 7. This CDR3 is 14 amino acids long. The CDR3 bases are TGTGCCAGTTTCGGGACAGGGGACTCAGATACGCAGTATTTT. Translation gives CASFGTGDSDTQYF.

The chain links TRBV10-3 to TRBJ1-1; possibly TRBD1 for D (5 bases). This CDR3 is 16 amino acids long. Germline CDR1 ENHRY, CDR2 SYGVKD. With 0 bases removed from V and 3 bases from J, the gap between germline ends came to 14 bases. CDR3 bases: TGTGCCATCAGTGAGTCGAGACCAGGGTTCTACACTGAAGCTTTCTTT. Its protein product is CAISESRPGFYTEAFF.

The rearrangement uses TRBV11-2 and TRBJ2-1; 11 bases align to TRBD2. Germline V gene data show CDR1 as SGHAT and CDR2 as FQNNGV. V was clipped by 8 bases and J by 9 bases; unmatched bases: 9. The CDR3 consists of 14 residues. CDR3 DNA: TGTGCCAGCCAAACTAGCGGGGGACCCAGTGAGCAGTTCTTC. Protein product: CASQTSGGPSEQFF.

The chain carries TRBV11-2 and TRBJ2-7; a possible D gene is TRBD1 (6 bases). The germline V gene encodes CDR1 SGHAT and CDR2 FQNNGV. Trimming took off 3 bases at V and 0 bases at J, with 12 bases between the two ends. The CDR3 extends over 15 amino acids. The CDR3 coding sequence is TGTGCCAGCAGCTTGTGGACAGCGATCTCCTACGAGCAGTACTTC. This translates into CASSLWTAISYEQYF. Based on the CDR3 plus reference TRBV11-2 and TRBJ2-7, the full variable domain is EAGVAQSPRYKIIEKRQSVAFWCNPISGHATLYWYQQILGQGPKLLIQFQNNGVVDDSQLPKDRFSAERLKGVDSTLKIQPAKLEDSAVYLCASSLWTAISYEQYFGPGTRLTVT.

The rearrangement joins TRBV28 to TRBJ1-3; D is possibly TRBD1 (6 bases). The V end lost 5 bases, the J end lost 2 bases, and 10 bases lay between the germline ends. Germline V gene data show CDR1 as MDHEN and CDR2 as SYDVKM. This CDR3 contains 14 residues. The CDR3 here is CASSQWDTGNTIYF. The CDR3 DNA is TGTGCCAGCAGTCAATGGGACACTGGAAACACCATATATTTT.

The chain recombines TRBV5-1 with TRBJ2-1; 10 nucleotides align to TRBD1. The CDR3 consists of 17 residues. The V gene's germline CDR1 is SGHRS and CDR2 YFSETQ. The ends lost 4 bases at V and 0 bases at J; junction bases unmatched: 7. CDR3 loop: CASSALDRGLSYNEQFF. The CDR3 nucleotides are TGCGCCAGCAGCGCCCTTGACAGGGGGCTCTCCTACAATGAGCAGTTCTTC.

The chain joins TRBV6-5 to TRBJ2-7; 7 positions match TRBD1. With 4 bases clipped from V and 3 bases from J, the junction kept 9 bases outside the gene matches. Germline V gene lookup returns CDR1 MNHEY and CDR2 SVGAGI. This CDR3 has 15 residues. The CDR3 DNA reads TGTGCCAGCAGTTCCGCCTGGACAGGATACTACGAGCAGTACTTC. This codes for CASSSAWTGYYEQYF.

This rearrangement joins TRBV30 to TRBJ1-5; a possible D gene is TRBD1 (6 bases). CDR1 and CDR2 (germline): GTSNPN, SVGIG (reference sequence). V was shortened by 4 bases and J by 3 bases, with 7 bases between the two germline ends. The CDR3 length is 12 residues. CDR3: CAWKGVNQPQHF. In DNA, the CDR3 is TGTGCCTGGAAGGGGGTCAATCAGCCCCAGCATTTT.

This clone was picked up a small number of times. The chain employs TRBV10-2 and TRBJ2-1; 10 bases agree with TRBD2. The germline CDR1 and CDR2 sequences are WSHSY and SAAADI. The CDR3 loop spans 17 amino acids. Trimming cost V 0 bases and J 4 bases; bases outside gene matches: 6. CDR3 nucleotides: TGCGCCAGCAGTGAGTCGAGAGCGGGGGGGGTTTACAATGAGCAGTTCTTC. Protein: CASSESRAGGVYNEQFF.